The 14 T cell receptor beta chains presented below share a single source sample, sequenced in a study of cytomegalovirus exposure and HLA in healthy donors. PCR employed 60 Vbeta and 13 Jbeta primers. Clones were read by immunoSEQ multiplex PCR, and TCRdb kept only the in-frame ones, dropping some. Of about 180,000 clones in the sample, around 80% were seen once. Sequencing used PBMCs. The origin of the receptors is a girl between 10 and 17 years old in good health and CMV-seropositive.

The chain combines TRBV30 with TRBJ2-5; tentative D call: TRBD2 (5 bases). The CDR3 has 12 residues. Trimming removed 5 bases at V and 5 bases at J, with 12 bases between. Germline V gene data show CDR1 as GTSNPN and CDR2 as SVGIG (reference sequence). The CDR3, as DNA: TGTGCCTGGGCCGGACTGGGGGAGACCCAGTACTTC. Its protein product is CAWAGLGETQYF. The entire variable domain, with the rest obtained from reference TRBV30 and TRBJ2-5, is as follows: SQTIHQWPATLVQPVGSPLSLECTVEGTSNPNLYWYRQAAGRGLQLLFYSVGIGQISSEVPQNLSASRPQDRQFILSSKKLLLSDSGFYLCAWAGLGETQYFGPGTRLLVL.

This clone turned up a few times. The chain employs TRBV27 and TRBJ2-7; D is unresolved. CDR3 length: 14 residues. The germline gives CDR1 MNHEY, CDR2 SMNVEV (reference sequence). Trimming left V 2 bases short and J 6 bases short, with 14 bases between. The CDR3 here is CASSLGSTVSEQYF. CDR3 DNA: TGTGCCAGCAGTTTAGGATCGACTGTATCCGAGCAGTACTTC.

This clone was recorded a few times. The chain combines TRBV19 with TRBJ2-5; tentatively, D is TRBD2 (6 bases). CDR1 and CDR2 (germline): LNHDA, SQIVND (reference sequence). Trimming took 7 bases from V and 5 from J, leaving 20 bases between them. This CDR3 spans 15 amino acids. This chain's CDR3 is CASTPGTSGVETQYF. The CDR3 nucleotides read TGTGCCAGTACCCCGGGGACTTCGGGGGTGGAGACCCAGTACTTC.

J is TRBJ2-3 and V is TRBV27; possibly TRBD1 for D (6 bases). V was shortened by 6 bases and J by 4 bases, with 11 bases between the two germline ends. The germline V gene has CDR1 MNHEY and CDR2 SMNVEV (reference sequence). This CDR3 has 13 residues. The chain's CDR3 is CASSRTASDTQYF. In DNA form, the CDR3 reads TGTGCCAGCAGCCGGACAGCGTCAGATACGCAGTATTTT.

The chain has TRBV30 and TRBJ2-7; possibly TRBD2 for D (6 bases). CDR3 length: 12 amino acids. Between the trimmed V and J ends, which lost 2 bases and 6 bases, there was a span of 11 bases. Germline V gives CDR1 GTSNPN, CDR2 SVGIG (reference sequence). CDR3 loop: CAWSQVGGEQYF. CDR3 bases: TGTGCCTGGAGTCAGGTCGGGGGCGAGCAGTACTTC.

V gene TRBV5-1 combines with J gene TRBJ2-7; D not resolved. The CDR3 covers 15 residues. V was pared by 0 bases and J by 0 bases, with 10 bases between. CDR1 is SGHRS and CDR2 is YFSETQ in the germline V gene. CDR3 region: CASSLGVSFSYEQYF. The DNA of the CDR3 is TGCGCCAGCAGCTTGGGAGTGAGCTTCTCCTACGAGCAGTACTTC.

The V gene is TRBV5-1, the J gene TRBJ1-1; a weak D match, TRBD1 (5 bases). The germline gives CDR1 SGHRS, CDR2 YFSETQ. Trimming removed 4 bases from V and 3 bases from J, with 10 bases in between. The CDR3 runs to 13 residues. The chain's CDR3 is CASSPRGDTEAFF. For the CDR3, the DNA is TGCGCCAGCAGCCCTCGGGGGGACACTGAAGCTTTCTTT.

The genes are TRBV5-1 and TRBJ2-3; 10 bases align to TRBD2. Germline CDR1 SGHRS, CDR2 YFSETQ. This CDR3 spans 17 amino acids. The junction had 11 bases not matched to a gene; V was cut back by 1 base and J by 6 bases. The CDR3 coding sequence is TGCGCCAGCAGCTTGTTGTCTAGCGGGAGAAATGACGATACGCAGTATTTT. Protein: CASSLLSSGRNDDTQYF.

The J gene is TRBJ2-7, the V gene TRBV18, with 7 bases matching TRBD2. J lost 8 bases, V lost 4 bases, and 5 bases had no gene match. Germline CDR1 and CDR2: KGHSH and LQKENI. CDR3 length: 12 residues. The CDR3 region has the DNA TGTGCCAGCTCACACGGACTAGATAAGCAGTACTTC. Its protein is CASSHGLDKQYF.

The chain recombines TRBV29-1 with TRBJ2-1; 10 bases fit TRBD2. Germline V gene sequence: CDR1 SQVTM, CDR2 ANQGSEA. Trimming removed 4 bases from V and 2 bases from J; junction bases left unmatched: 8. The CDR3 spans 16 residues. The CDR3 reads CSVARLAGDPYNEQFF. CDR3 coding DNA: TGCAGCGTTGCCCGACTAGCGGGTGATCCCTACAATGAGCAGTTCTTC.

The CDR3 DNA follows: TGTGCCAGCAGCTTCAGTGCCGGGACTAGCGTATCCTCTGGGGCCAACGTCCTGACTTTC. It codes for CASSFSAGTSVSSGANVLTF. V gene TRBV5-4 combines with J gene TRBJ2-6; TRBD2 matches 10 bases. CDR3 length equals 20 residues. The trim removed 2 bases at V and 0 bases at J, leaving 11 bases unmatched. The germline V gene has CDR1 SGHNT and CDR2 YYREEE (reference sequence).

This chain links TRBV19 with TRBJ2-1; 7 nucleotides match TRBD1. V lost 0 bases to trimming and J lost 5 bases; unmatched junction nucleotides: 13. The CDR3 runs to 18 residues. The germline gives CDR1 LNHDA, CDR2 SQIVND (reference sequence). The CDR3 protein is CASSIEGGPGTANNEQFF. DNA of the CDR3: TGTGCCAGTAGTATAGAAGGCGGCCCCGGGACAGCTAACAATGAGCAGTTCTTC.

The chain is built from TRBV25-1 and TRBJ1-4; D is ambiguous. Germline CDR1 is MGHDK and CDR2 is SYGVNS. The CDR3 covers 17 residues. Trimming stripped 4 bases from V and 6 bases from J, with 21 bases between. The CDR3, as DNA: TGTGCCAGCAGTGCACCCCCCGGGAGCGGCGGAGATGAAAAACTGTTTTTT. Protein product: CASSAPPGSGGDEKLFF. The full variable domain, with the rest looked up from reference TRBV25-1 and TRBJ1-4, is EADIYQTPRYLVIGTGKKITLECSQTMGHDKMYWYQQDPGMELHLIHYSYGVNSTEKGDLSSESTVSRIRTEHFPLTLESARPSHTSQYLCASSAPPGSGGDEKLFFGSGTQLSVL.

A word on this clone: A junction boundary mismatches the germline segment, possibly from a read error. The chain has TRBV25-1 and TRBJ2-3, with D possibly matching TRBD1 (5 bases). Germline CDR1 is MGHDK and CDR2 is SYGVNS. The CDR3 totals 14 residues. CDR3 coding DNA: TGTGCCGGCAGTGAAGGCCAGGGTGGAGATACGCAGTATTTT. Protein: CAGSEGQGGDTQYF.